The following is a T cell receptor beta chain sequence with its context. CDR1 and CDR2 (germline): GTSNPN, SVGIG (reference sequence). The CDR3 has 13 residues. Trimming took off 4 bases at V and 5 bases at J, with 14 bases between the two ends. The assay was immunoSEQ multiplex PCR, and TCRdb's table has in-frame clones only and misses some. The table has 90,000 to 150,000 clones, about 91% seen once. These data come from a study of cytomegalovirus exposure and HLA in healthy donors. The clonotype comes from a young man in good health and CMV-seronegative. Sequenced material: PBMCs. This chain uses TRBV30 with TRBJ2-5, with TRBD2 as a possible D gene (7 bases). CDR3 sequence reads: CAWTIEGGETQYF. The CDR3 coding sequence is TGTGCCTGGACCATAGAGGGGGGGGAGACCCAGTACTTC.